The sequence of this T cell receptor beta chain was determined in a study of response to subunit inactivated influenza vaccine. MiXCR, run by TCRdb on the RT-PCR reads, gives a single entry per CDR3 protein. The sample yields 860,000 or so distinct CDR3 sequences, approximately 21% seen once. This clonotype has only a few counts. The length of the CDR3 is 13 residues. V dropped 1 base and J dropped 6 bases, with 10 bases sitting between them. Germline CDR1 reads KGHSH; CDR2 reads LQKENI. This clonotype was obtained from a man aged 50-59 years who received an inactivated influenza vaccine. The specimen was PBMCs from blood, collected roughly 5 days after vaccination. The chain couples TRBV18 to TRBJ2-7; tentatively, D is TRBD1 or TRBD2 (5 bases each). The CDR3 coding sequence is TGTGCCAGCTCACCACAGAGGGGCGCCGAGCAGTACTTC. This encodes CASSPQRGAEQYF.